This is a list of T cell receptor beta chains from one sample in a study of T cell repertoires in cytomegalovirus infection. MiXCR was run by TCRdb on the reads, yielding one entry per CDR3 protein. The repertoire consists of roughly 150,000 distinct CDR3 sequences, with 20% to 30% occurring once and the leading ten covering roughly 9.7%. Sequencing was performed on PBMCs. The receptors here all came from a human donor in good health (CMV status not recorded). Some clones in this sample may be carry-over from other donors' samples. Both conserved end residues are part of each CDR3. The D gene is left open where the match is weak. Only some rows state a clone size, as once, few, many or a class for expanded clones.

J gene: TRBJ2-6
D gene: TRBD2
V gene: TRBV7-2
clone size: few
CDR3 protein: CASSLGGGRSGANVLTF
CDR3 DNA: TGTGCCAGCAGCTTAGGGGGAGGGCGCTCTGGGGCCAACGTCCTGACTTTC

J gene: TRBJ1-1
D gene: TRBD1
V gene: TRBV6-1
clone size: few
CDR3 protein: CASRDRGRKVTEAFF
CDR3 DNA: TGTGCCAGCAGAGACAGGGGGCGCAAGGTCACTGAAGCTTTCTTT

J gene: TRBJ2-3
D gene: TRBD2
V gene: TRBV7-2
clone size: many
CDR3 protein: CASSLGSREATDTQYF
CDR3 DNA: TGTGCCAGCAGCTTAGGGTCCCGGGAGGCCACAGATACGCAGTATTTT

J gene: TRBJ1-6
D gene: TRBD1
V gene: TRBV7-8
clone size: many
CDR3 protein: CASSIGQGDSPLHF
CDR3 DNA: TGTGCCAGCAGCATCGGACAGGGAGATTCACCCCTCCACTTT

J gene: TRBJ1-1
D gene: .
V gene: TRBV18
clone size: few
CDR3 protein: CASSPETVNTEAFF
CDR3 DNA: TGTGCCAGCTCACCCGAGACGGTGAACACTGAAGCTTTCTTT

J gene: TRBJ2-7
D gene: .
V gene: TRBV6-2/TRBV6-3
clone size: few
CDR3 protein: CASSQQAYEQYF
CDR3 DNA: TGTGCCAGCAGTCAGCAGGCCTACGAGCAGTACTTC

J gene: TRBJ1-2
D gene: .
V gene: TRBV28
clone size: .
CDR3 protein: CASKEAGLNYGYTF
CDR3 DNA: TGTGCCAGCAAAGAGGCAGGGTTAAACTATGGCTACACCTTC

J gene: TRBJ2-1
D gene: .
V gene: TRBV7-9
clone size: many
CDR3 protein: CASSFEAAYNEQFF
CDR3 DNA: TGTGCCAGCAGCTTTGAAGCGGCCTACAATGAGCAGTTCTTC

J gene: TRBJ2-1
D gene: .
V gene: TRBV7-6
clone size: few
CDR3 protein: CASSRWGDEQFF
CDR3 DNA: TGTGCCAGCAGCCGGTGGGGCGATGAGCAGTTCTTC

J gene: TRBJ1-4
D gene: .
V gene: TRBV7-8
clone size: many
CDR3 protein: CASSSEPRGSTNEKLFF
CDR3 DNA: TGTGCCAGCAGCTCTGAACCCCGGGGTTCCACTAATGAAAAACTGTTTTTT

J gene: TRBJ2-7
D gene: TRBD2
V gene: TRBV6-5
clone size: few
CDR3 protein: CASSYGTSGRDYEQYF
CDR3 DNA: TGTGCCAGCAGTTACGGGACTAGCGGGAGGGACTACGAGCAGTACTTC

J gene: TRBJ1-1
D gene: TRBD1
V gene: TRBV19
clone size: .
CDR3 protein: CASRTWGQGGAEAFF
CDR3 DNA: TGTGCCAGTAGGACCTGGGGACAGGGAGGCGCTGAAGCTTTCTTT

J gene: TRBJ2-6
D gene: .
V gene: TRBV6-5
clone size: .
CDR3 protein: CASSYVGANVLTF
CDR3 DNA: TGTGCCAGCAGTTACGTGGGGGCCAACGTCCTGACTTTC

J gene: TRBJ2-1
D gene: .
V gene: TRBV7-9
clone size: few
CDR3 protein: CASSLDGVWVNEQFF
CDR3 DNA: TGTGCCAGCAGCTTGGATGGCGTATGGGTCAATGAGCAGTTCTTC

J gene: TRBJ2-5
D gene: .
V gene: TRBV5-1
clone size: .
CDR3 protein: CASSLDLQETKYF
CDR3 DNA: TGCGCCAGCAGCTTGGATCTACAAGAGACCAAGTACTTC

J gene: TRBJ2-4
D gene: .
V gene: TRBV11-2
clone size: many
CDR3 protein: CASRPPGFENIQYF
CDR3 DNA: TGTGCCAGCAGACCGCCAGGGTTCGAAAACATTCAGTACTTC

J gene: TRBJ2-5
D gene: .
V gene: TRBV28
clone size: few
CDR3 protein: CASSPWMAGQETQYF
CDR3 DNA: TGTGCCAGCAGCCCATGGATGGCGGGACAAGAGACCCAGTACTTC